This is a list of T cell receptor beta chains from one sample in a study of blood T cells in healthy people across ages. In TCRdb, the 5' RACE reads were re-called with MiXCR into one record per CDR3 protein. Among fewer than 1 million distinct CDR3 sequences listed, 40% to 50% were seen once. Source material: blood. The receptors come from a man aged 55-75 years in good health. Each CDR3 is given with its conserved first and last residue. Fields, in order: V gene, clone size, CDR3 protein. Clone size is stated in some rows and not others, as once, few, many or a class when expanded.

>TRBV25-1|NA
CASSEGDRVNTEAFF
>TRBV5-1|once
CASSTDVETQYF
>TRBV5-1|few
CASSLADYRPNEQFF
>TRBV6-5|few
CASTPTSGGSYEQYF
>TRBV7-2|many
CASSLVGTGYEQYF
>TRBV5-1|NA
CASSGGQGGNSPLHF
>TRBV7-2|NA
CASTRDGATNEKLFF
>TRBV20-1|NA
CSARTQGISGANVLTF
>TRBV10-3|NA
CAISESERAVAFF
>TRBV29-1|NA
CNVRGSTDTQYF
>TRBV20-1|many
CSARRRTGNGDTQYF
>TRBV6-5|once
CASSWVQGATGELFF
>TRBV20-1|NA
CSANSGTGVTGELFF
>TRBV18|NA
CASSPPPSGNEQFF
>TRBV10-3|NA
CAISESLGTSGVQETQYF
>TRBV27|once
CASSLSGLGDSPLHF
>TRBV5-1|NA
CASSLGAGLAYNEQFF
>TRBV6-6|NA
CASSVRGNLGNQPQHF
>TRBV15|NA
CATSGTSGGLYNEQFF
>TRBV4-3|NA
CASSQGRGRQETQYF
>TRBV2|few
CASREGGTDNQPQHF
>TRBV10-3|NA
CAISESVDTQYF
>TRBV20-1|few
CSASYGEGEKLFF
>TRBV4-2|many
CASSTVGASGAADTQYF
>TRBV6-1|NA
CASSEVGGSSYNSPLHF
>TRBV4-3|few
CASSHDRGSNEQFF
>TRBV7-6|few
CASSLDPGTGGYEQYF
>TRBV7-2|NA
CASSTNRESGELFF
>TRBV4-1|NA
CASSPQTSGGSYNEQYF
>TRBV9|NA
CASSVGVAGSNEQFF
>TRBV9|NA
CACSRDMSRSGANVLTF
>TRBV12-3/TRBV12-4|few
CASSFGRAIPNYGYTF
>TRBV27|many
CASSLGGRTYEQYF
>TRBV6-5|NA
CARRPGQNYGYTF
>TRBV4-3|NA
CASSQAAGARTDTQYF
>TRBV20-1|NA
CSAAKAGSSYGQYF
>TRBV4-3|few
CASSQGTQYF
>TRBV20-1|NA
CSAPNSRQGFNEQFF
>TRBV6-6|NA
CASSSGLTFWDTQYF
>TRBV10-3|few
CAISESGEETQYF
>TRBV20-1|NA
CSARLTSGLGQFF
>TRBV4-1|NA
CASSQESPGGGNQPQHF
>TRBV7-2|NA
CASSLANQKLTAHYGYTF
>TRBV29-1|NA
CSSRDMNTEAFF
>TRBV7-9|NA
CASSFRDRDYEQYF
>TRBV7-2|many
CASTLREGGYEQYF
>TRBV10-3|NA
CAISETGAGTEAFF
>TRBV7-9|NA
CASSLDGGDPSGDTQYF
>TRBV6-4|NA
CASSDKSGSGANVLTF
>TRBV20-1|few
CSAPKGQVNTGELFF
>TRBV20-1|NA
CSARDSRVSNSPLHF
>TRBV20-1|once
CSAWDIEAANEQFF
>TRBV6-2/TRBV6-3|NA
CASAGTWDTQYF
>TRBV4-3|NA
CASSQEPTGALETQYF
>TRBV6-6|NA
CPSTGMGDTQYF
>TRBV19|NA
CASSIGQGQIGDTGELFF
>TRBV20-1|NA
CSALGGGIYEKLFF
>TRBV13|NA
CASSLARWGADTQYF
>TRBV20-1|NA
CSASRGPMNTEAFF